The 30 T cell receptor beta chains below come from one sample, sequenced in a study of shared clonotypes between healthy human individuals. Profiled with immunoSEQ multiplex PCR; TCRdb holds only in-frame clones, not every one. Seen here are 400,000 to 600,000 clones, 75% to 85% observed once, and the top ten hold 13%. Material for sequencing was PBMCs. These receptors were obtained from a woman between 40 and 55 years old in good health. Some clones in this sample may be carry-over from other donors' samples.

This rearrangement joins TRBV5-5 to TRBJ2-1; 9 nucleotides line up with TRBD2. Germline lookup yields CDR1 SGHKS and CDR2 YYEKEE (reference sequence). CDR3 length: 15 amino acids. J gave up 7 bases and V 5 bases, and 10 bases lay outside the gene matches. CDR3 residues: CASSSRAGGGNEQFF. The CDR3 DNA reads TGTGCCAGCAGTTCAAGAGCGGGAGGCGGTAATGAGCAGTTCTTC.

This chain joins TRBV7-8 and TRBJ2-4; D possibly corresponds to TRBD2 (7 bases). The CDR3 loop spans 16 amino acids. CDR1 and CDR2 from the germline V gene are SGHVS and FQNEAQ. The V gene lost 3 bases and the J gene lost 3 bases, with 15 bases spanning the gap. The CDR3 protein is CASSLGEGDFKNIQYF. DNA of the CDR3: TGTGCCAGCAGCTTGGGGGAGGGGGACTTCAAAAACATTCAGTACTTC.

A remark on this clone: Mismatch with germline at one junction end may stem from a read error. The chain employs TRBV18 and TRBJ2-1, with TRBD2 identical over 8 bases. The CDR3 extends over 15 amino acids. Germline V gives CDR1 KGHSH, CDR2 LQKENI. CDR3 protein: CASSPEAGAYNEQLF. The CDR3 DNA sequence: TGTGCCAGCTCACCTGAAGCGGGAGCCTACAATGAGCAGCTCTTC.

The gene calls are TRBV6-6 and TRBJ1-1; D unclear. This CDR3 has 14 residues. Germline CDR1 reads MNHNY; CDR2 reads SVGAGI (reference sequence). Trimming cost V 5 bases and J 1 base, with 11 bases left between them. The CDR3 region is CASSDSRGNTEAFF. CDR3 bases: TGTGCCAGCAGTGATTCCCGGGGGAACACTGAAGCTTTCTTT.

The chain joins TRBV27 to TRBJ1-4, with 12 bases lining up with TRBD1. The CDR3 is 17 amino acids. The V gene end was trimmed by 5 bases and the J gene end by 3 bases; junction bases not matched to a gene: 7. Germline assignment: CDR1 MNHEY and CDR2 SMNVEV (reference sequence). The CDR3 protein is CASSNRDRGRPNEKLFF. CDR3 in DNA: TGTGCCAGCAGTAACCGGGACAGGGGGCGTCCTAATGAAAAACTGTTTTTT.

The genes are TRBV5-5 and TRBJ1-5; D possibly corresponds to TRBD1 (5 bases). Germline V CDR1 and CDR2: SGHKS, YYEKEE (reference sequence). The CDR3 is 15 residues long. V was trimmed by 0 bases and J by 7 bases, leaving 14 bases between them. CDR3 DNA: TGTGCCAGCAGCTTGGTCGGGCAGTCAGGGCAGCCCCAGCATTTT. Translated, it gives CASSLVGQSGQPQHF.

V usage is TRBV7-2 and J usage is TRBJ2-7; D remains unclear. Trimming stripped 2 bases from V and 3 bases from J, with 8 bases between. This CDR3 is 13 amino acids long. The germline gives CDR1 SGHTA, CDR2 FQGNSA. CDR3 sequence: CASSLTRFYEQYF. CDR3 DNA: TGTGCCAGCAGCTTAACACGCTTCTACGAGCAGTACTTC.

The chain uses TRBV10-3 and TRBJ2-5; a possible D gene is TRBD1 (6 bases). Germline V gene lookup returns CDR1 ENHRY and CDR2 SYGVKD. The CDR3 extends over 16 amino acids. V shed 2 bases and J shed 5 bases, with 18 bases lying between them. The CDR3 protein is CAISEVQGYPRETQYF. The CDR3 DNA sequence: TGTGCCATCAGTGAGGTTCAGGGGTACCCCAGGGAGACCCAGTACTTC.

This clone is a singleton in its sample. The chain carries TRBV28 and TRBJ2-7; D tentatively reads TRBD1 or TRBD2 (5 bases each). Germline assignment: CDR1 MDHEN and CDR2 SYDVKM. The CDR3 is made up of 14 amino acids. Trimming took off 5 bases at V and 2 bases at J, with 13 bases between the two ends. The CDR3 protein is CASSQGDRAYEQYF. In DNA form, the CDR3 reads TGTGCCAGCAGTCAAGGGGACCGGGCCTACGAGCAGTACTTC.

V is TRBV28 and J is TRBJ1-4, with D hard to call. Trimming took 8 bases from V and 7 from J, leaving 5 bases between them. The germline CDR1 and CDR2 sequences are MDHEN and SYDVKM. This CDR3 has 10 amino acids. The DNA for the CDR3 is TGTGCCAGCTCCGGTGAAAAACTGTTTTTT. Its protein product is CASSGEKLFF.

This clone came up a few times. The CDR3 DNA reads TGCGCCAGCAGCCGTGAGGGGCAGATCTACGAGCAGTACTTC. Translated: CASSREGQIYEQYF. The chain combines TRBV5-1 with TRBJ2-7; either TRBD1 or TRBD2 may fit D (5 bases each). The CDR3 totals 14 residues. V was cut by 4 bases and J by 3 bases, with 14 bases left in between. Germline loops: CDR1 SGHRS, CDR2 YFSETQ.

The chain has TRBV9 and TRBJ2-2; TRBD2 aligns across 13 bases. CDR3 length equals 16 residues. In germline, CDR1 is SGDLS, CDR2 YYNGEE. Losses at the gene ends were 4 bases for V and 6 bases for J; bases not matched to a gene: 6. The CDR3: CASSLRTSGSAGELFF. The CDR3 region has the DNA TGTGCCAGCAGCCTTCGGACTAGCGGGAGCGCCGGGGAGCTGTTTTTT. The full variable domain, rest sourced from reference TRBV9 and TRBJ2-2, is DSGVTQTPKHLITATGQRVTLRCSPRSGDLSVYWYQQSLDQGLQFLIQYYNGEERAKGNILERFSAQQFPDLHSELNLSSLELGDSALYFCASSLRTSGSAGELFFGEGSRLTVL.

This chain connects TRBV6-6 to TRBJ1-5; D not resolved. V lost 2 bases and J lost 3, with 5 bases in between. The CDR3 has 13 residues. Germline V gives CDR1 MNHNY, CDR2 SVGAGI (reference sequence). CDR3 in amino acids: CASSYGNNQPQHF. The CDR3 DNA reads as TGTGCCAGCAGTTACGGGAACAATCAGCCCCAGCATTTT.

The V gene is TRBV16, the J gene TRBJ1-3, with D uncertain. The CDR3 consists of 15 residues. The V gene lost 0 bases and the J gene lost 0 bases, with 6 bases spanning the gap. CDR1 and CDR2 from the germline V gene are KGHSY and FQNENV. The CDR3 region is CASSQSSLSGNTIYF. The CDR3 DNA is TGTGCCAGCAGCCAATCATCGCTCTCTGGAAACACCATATATTTT.

The genes are TRBV9 and TRBJ1-1; no firm D call. The V end lost 2 bases, the J end lost 1 base, and 9 bases lay between the germline ends. The germline gives CDR1 SGDLS, CDR2 YYNGEE. This CDR3 comprises 14 residues. Here the CDR3 reads CASSVTAGNTEAFF. DNA of the CDR3: TGTGCCAGCAGCGTGACGGCGGGGAACACTGAAGCTTTCTTT.

This rearrangement joins TRBV14 to TRBJ2-1, with D possibly matching TRBD2 (5 bases). Germline assignment: CDR1 SGHDN and CDR2 FVKESK. V was shortened by 5 bases and J by 13 bases, with 18 bases between the two germline ends. There are 13 residues in the CDR3. The CDR3, as DNA: TGTGCCAGCAGCTATCTGAGGGCCTCTAGTCAGTTCTTC. Residues: CASSYLRASSQFF.

This sequence joins TRBV5-1 and TRBJ1-5; 10 bases fit TRBD1. V lost 4 bases to trimming and J lost 5 bases; unmatched junction nucleotides: 3. The CDR3 extends over 14 amino acids. Germline CDR1 SGHRS, CDR2 YFSETQ. The CDR3 sequence is CASSPGTGDQPQHF. DNA of the CDR3: TGCGCCAGCAGCCCCGGGACAGGGGATCAGCCCCAGCATTTT.

The chain carries TRBV7-8 and TRBJ1-1, with unresolved D. This CDR3 is built from 13 residues. V was trimmed by 10 bases and J by 2 bases, leaving 14 bases between them. In germline, CDR1 is SGHVS, CDR2 FQNEAQ. CDR3 nucleotide sequence: TGTGCCACAGAGAGAGGGATTAACACTGAAGCTTTCTTT. This translates into CATERGINTEAFF.

This clone was observed once. The chain combines TRBV5-6 with TRBJ2-7, with TRBD1 identical over 7 bases. The CDR3 consists of 15 residues. V lost 4 bases, J lost 4 bases, and 11 bases stayed unmatched. Per germline, CDR1 SGHDT and CDR2 YYEEEE. As DNA, the CDR3 is TGTGCCAGCAGCGGTGGGGGCCGACAGGGTTACGAGCAGTACTTC. Amino acid sequence: CASSGGGRQGYEQYF. Combining the CDR3 with reference TRBV5-6 and TRBJ2-7 gives the whole variable domain DAGVTQSPTHLIKTRGQQVTLRCSPKSGHDTVSWYQQALGQGPQFIFQYYEEEERQRGNFPDRFSGHQFPNYSSELNVNALLLGDSALYLCASSGGGRQGYEQYFGPGTRLTVT.

This sequence joins TRBV29-1 and TRBJ2-5, with a weak D call TRBD2 (7 bases). Germline CDR1 SQVTM, CDR2 ANQGSEA. This CDR3 is 12 amino acids long. The CDR3 loop is CTPRGGQETQYF. CDR3 DNA sequence: TGCACCCCGAGGGGGGGCCAAGAGACCCAGTACTTC.

Regarding this clone: Other DNA sequences in this sample translate to the same CDR3. J is TRBJ1-2 and V is TRBV4-3, with D tentatively TRBD1 (5 bases). This CDR3 region has 14 residues. V gave up 0 bases and J gave up 4 bases, with 9 bases separating them. Germline values: CDR1 LGHNA, CDR2 YSLEER. The CDR3 region is CASSQDRGGYGYTF. The CDR3 DNA is TGCGCCAGCAGCCAAGATCGGGGCGGCTATGGCTACACCTTC.

The rearrangement joins TRBV23-1 to TRBJ2-3; 9 nucleotides match TRBD2. TRBV23-1 is marked as an open reading frame, function uncertain. CDR3 length: 16 residues. J was trimmed by 2 bases and V by 0 bases; bases with no gene match: 3. The CDR3: CASSQSGTSHTDTQYF. CDR3 sequence (DNA): TGCGCCAGCAGTCAATCCGGGACTAGCCACACAGATACGCAGTATTTT.

J is TRBJ2-3 and V is TRBV5-4; the D call may be TRBD1 or TRBD2 (5 bases each). With 1 base removed from V and 6 bases from J, the gap between germline ends came to 15 bases. Germline V gene lookup returns CDR1 SGHNT and CDR2 YYREEE (reference sequence). The CDR3 spans 15 residues. Written as DNA, the CDR3 is TGTGCCAGCAGCTTGTCAGGGACCAAGGGGGATACGCAGTATTTT. This codes for CASSLSGTKGDTQYF.

This chain joins TRBV18 and TRBJ1-2; D unclear. The CDR3 contains 15 residues. The germline V gene has CDR1 KGHSH and CDR2 LQKENI. Between the trimmed V and J ends, which lost 2 bases and 1 base, there was a span of 11 bases. The CDR3 DNA sequence: TGTGCCAGCTCACCATTTGAGGGCGATAACTATGGCTACACCTTC. As protein: CASSPFEGDNYGYTF. The complete variable domain, with remaining parts taken from reference TRBV18 and TRBJ1-2, reads NAGVMQNPRHLVRRRGQEARLRCSPMKGHSHVYWYRQLPEEGLKFMVYLQKENIIDESGMPKERFSAEFPKEGPSILRIQQVVRGDSAAYFCASSPFEGDNYGYTFGSGTRLTVV.

The genes are TRBV5-1 and TRBJ2-1; 11 bases fit TRBD2. J lost 4 bases, V lost 9 bases, and 9 bases had no gene match. In germline, CDR1 is SGHRS, CDR2 YFSETQ. This CDR3 is built from 15 residues. CDR3 DNA sequence: TGCGCCACTAAGGCCGGACTAGCGGGTTACAATGAGCAGTTCTTC. The encoded protein is CATKAGLAGYNEQFF.

Turning to this clone: This likely traces to a read error, being one base from a far larger clone. This chain joins TRBV6-1 and TRBJ2-5; D not resolved. The CDR3 is 14 amino acids. Germline assignment: CDR1 MNHNS and CDR2 SASEGT. The V end lost 4 bases, the J end lost 2 bases, and 11 bases lay between the germline ends. The CDR3 region has the DNA TGTGCCAGCAGTGTAAAAGAAAAACAAGAGACCCAGTACTTC. Its protein is CASSVKEKQETQYF.

The CDR3 coding sequence is TGTGCCTGGAGTGTACAAGCAGGGGTCTATGGCTACACCTTC. Amino acids: CAWSVQAGVYGYTF. The chain joins TRBV30 to TRBJ1-2, with D possibly TRBD1 on 6 matching bases. V lost 0 bases and J lost 4, with 12 bases in between. The CDR3 loop spans 14 amino acids. Germline loops: CDR1 GTSNPN, CDR2 SVGIG (reference sequence).

A few counts support this clone. The genes are TRBV12-1 and TRBJ1-2; the table's D call, TRBD1, was not checked against the DNA. TRBV12-1 is assigned pseudogene status. This CDR3 has 15 residues. In DNA, the CDR3 is TGTGCCAGCAGCTTTGTGCGTAGGGGCAACTATGGCTACACCTTC. Translating gives CASSFVRRGNYGYTF.

The V and J genes are TRBV6-6 and TRBJ1-4; D is uncertain. The CDR3 is 15 residues long. Germline CDR1 MNHNY, CDR2 SVGAGI (reference sequence). V lost 6 bases, J lost 0 bases, and 11 bases lay in between. This chain's CDR3 is CASSPEDATNEKLFF. CDR3 coding DNA: TGTGCCAGCAGCCCCGAGGATGCAACTAATGAAAAACTGTTTTTT.

The chain joins TRBV7-2 to TRBJ1-1; weak D call: TRBD1 (6 bases). The V end lost 6 bases, the J end lost 4 bases, and 15 bases lay between the germline ends. Germline V CDR1 and CDR2: SGHTA, FQGNSA. The length of the CDR3 is 14 residues. CDR3 sequence reads: CASRRDRTRTEAFF. CDR3 nucleotides: TGTGCCAGCAGGCGCGACAGGACCCGCACTGAAGCTTTCTTT.